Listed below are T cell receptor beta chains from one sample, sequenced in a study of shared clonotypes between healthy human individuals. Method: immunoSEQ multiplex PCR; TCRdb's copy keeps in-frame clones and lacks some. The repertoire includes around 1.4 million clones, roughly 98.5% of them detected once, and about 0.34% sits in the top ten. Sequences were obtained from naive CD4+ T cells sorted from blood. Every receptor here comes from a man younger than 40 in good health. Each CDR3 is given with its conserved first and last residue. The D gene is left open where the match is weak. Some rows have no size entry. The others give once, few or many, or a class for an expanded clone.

TGCAGCGTTGAAAAGTTAGGCACACAGGGGGCGAGGATTGACAATCAGCCCCAGCATTTT	CSVEKLGTQGARIDNQPQHF	-	TRBV29-1	TRBD1	TRBJ1-5
TGTGCCATCAGTGTAGGGGGAAAGGGTTTCTTT	CAISVGGKGFF	once	TRBV10-3	-	TRBJ1-1
TGTGCCAGCAGAAGAGCGGGAGGTAGTACTTACGAGCAGTACTTC	CASRRAGGSTYEQYF	-	TRBV28	TRBD2	TRBJ2-7
TGCGCCAGCAGCCAGAGTACAGGGGTGGGAGGCTACACCTTC	CASSQSTGVGGYTF	-	TRBV4-1	TRBD1	TRBJ1-2
TGTGCCTGGAGTGTACCCGCGGGGAGGATCAATGAAAAACTGTTTTTT	CAWSVPAGRINEKLFF	-	TRBV30	-	TRBJ1-4
TGCGCCAGCAGGTCCACAGGGGCGAGCGAGCAGTACTTC	CASRSTGASEQYF	few	TRBV5-1	TRBD1	TRBJ2-7
TGTGCCAGCAGTCCTAAGTGGGGGCCCAAAAACATTCAGTACTTC	CASSPKWGPKNIQYF	-	TRBV28	-	TRBJ2-4
TGTGCCAGCAGTCCGAGATTGAACACTGAAGCTTTCTTT	CASSPRLNTEAFF	-	TRBV27	-	TRBJ1-1
TGTGCCAGCAGCTCATGGACAGGGGGAACAGATACGCAGTATTTT	CASSSWTGGTDTQYF	-	TRBV7-8	TRBD1	TRBJ2-3
TGTGCCAGCAGTTTATCCTGGACAGGATACGGCTATGGCTACACCTTC	CASSLSWTGYGYGYTF	-	TRBV27	TRBD1	TRBJ1-2
TGTGCCAGCAAGGGTAGGGCAGGGGACTACGAGCAGTACTTC	CASKGRAGDYEQYF	-	TRBV2	-	TRBJ2-7
TGTGCCAGCAGTGAATTTCTAGCGGACTCCTACAATGAGCAGTTCTTC	CASSEFLADSYNEQFF	-	TRBV6-1	TRBD2	TRBJ2-1
TGTGCCAGCAGCTTAACAGGCACAGATACGCAGTATTTT	CASSLTGTDTQYF	-	TRBV7-2	-	TRBJ2-3
TGTGCCAGCAGCTTCTTAACAGGACAGGGGGCCTACGAGCAGTACTTC	CASSFLTGQGAYEQYF	-	TRBV7-2	TRBD1	TRBJ2-7
TGTGCCAGCAGTACGGTAGCGGGAGGCCCCTACGAGCAGTACTTC	CASSTVAGGPYEQYF	once	TRBV2	TRBD2	TRBJ2-7
TGTGCCAGCAGCTCAGGACTAGCGGGAGAGGCAGATACGCAGTATTTT	CASSSGLAGEADTQYF	-	TRBV5-4	TRBD2	TRBJ2-3
TGCAGCGTTCACCGACAGACCCTGAACACTGAAGCTTTCTTT	CSVHRQTLNTEAFF	-	TRBV29-1	-	TRBJ1-1
TGTGCCAGCAGTTCACAGGTCGCATCCTATGGCTACACCTTC	CASSSQVASYGYTF	-	TRBV6-5	-	TRBJ1-2
TGCGCCAGCAGCACGGCCACAGGCCCAGATACGCAGTATTTT	CASSTATGPDTQYF	-	TRBV5-1	-	TRBJ2-3
TGTGCCAGCAGTTTCCGGACTAGCGGTTACCAAGAGACCCAGTACTTC	CASSFRTSGYQETQYF	-	TRBV28	TRBD2	TRBJ2-5
TGTGCCAGCAGCCTAGAGATGACTAGTCCCTACAATGAGCAGTTCTTC	CASSLEMTSPYNEQFF	once	TRBV7-9	-	TRBJ2-1
TGTGCCAGCAGCGTTGGGACAGGGGGAGCTGTGGACTCCTACGAGCAGTACTTC	CASSVGTGGAVDSYEQYF	-	TRBV9	TRBD1	TRBJ2-7
TGTGCCAGCAGCTCGGGACAGGGAGATAACTATGGCTACACCTTC	CASSSGQGDNYGYTF	-	TRBV7-9	TRBD1	TRBJ1-2
TGTGCCAGCACCCCAGGTATGAGCTCCTACGAGCAGTACTTC	CASTPGMSSYEQYF	-	TRBV6-1	-	TRBJ2-7
TGTGCCAGCAGGGTCCGATCTAGCTTAACGATCTATGAGCAGTTCTTC	CASRVRSSLTIYEQFF	-	TRBV27	-	TRBJ2-1
TGTGCCAGCAGCCGGGAAGGACAGTTTAGCACAGATACGCAGTATTTT	CASSREGQFSTDTQYF	-	TRBV7-9	-	TRBJ2-3
TGTGCCTGGAGTAAACGACAGGGTGTCACTGAAGCTTTCTTT	CAWSKRQGVTEAFF	-	TRBV30	TRBD1	TRBJ1-1
TGTGCCAGCAGCTTGGGTGGCCTAGCGGGAGGCTCCTACAATGAGCAGTTCTTC	CASSLGGLAGGSYNEQFF	once	TRBV5-4	TRBD2	TRBJ2-1
TGTGCCAGCAGCTTGGACCTCGAGAGGAACACTGAAGCTTTCTTT	CASSLDLERNTEAFF	-	TRBV5-4	-	TRBJ1-1
TGTGCCAGCAGGACTAGCGGTAACAATGAGCAGTTCTTC	CASRTSGNNEQFF	-	TRBV27	TRBD2	TRBJ2-1
TGTGCCAGTAGCAACACACCTCCCGGGCAGCAGCCCCAGCATTTT	CASSNTPPGQQPQHF	-	TRBV19	-	TRBJ1-5
TGTGCCATCAGTAGCTTGTCGGCAAACTCCTACGAGCAGTACTTC	CAISSLSANSYEQYF	-	TRBV10-3	-	TRBJ2-7
TGTGCCAGCAACAACGTTAGGAACACTGAAGCTTTCTTT	CASNNVRNTEAFF	-	TRBV7-2	-	TRBJ1-1
TGTGCCAGCAGTTTGGGGGCCGAGAACTATGGCTACACCTTC	CASSLGAENYGYTF	-	TRBV28	-	TRBJ1-2
TGTGCCACCAGCAGACGTAAAGATACGCAGTATTTT	CATSRRKDTQYF	-	TRBV15	-	TRBJ2-3
TGCGCCAGCAGCCCCCTCGCGGGAGGGTCGGGGAAGAGCTCCTACAATGAGCAGTTCTTC	CASSPLAGGSGKSSYNEQFF	once	TRBV5-1	TRBD2	TRBJ2-1
TGCACCAGCAGCCAAGAGACAGTACTAGCGGGAGCATGGGAGCAGTTCTTC	CTSSQETVLAGAWEQFF	-	TRBV1	-	TRBJ2-1
TGTGCCAGTAGTCCGACTAGTTCCAATGAGCAGTTCTTC	CASSPTSSNEQFF	-	TRBV19	-	TRBJ2-1
TGCAGCGTTGATACCGGCTACGAGCAGTACTTC	CSVDTGYEQYF	-	TRBV29-1	-	TRBJ2-7
TGTGCCAGCAGTTTTGGACGGAATCGGAACGAGCAGTACTTC	CASSFGRNRNEQYF	-	TRBV5-4	-	TRBJ2-7
TGTGCCAGCAGCCCATTTGGGGGAAACACCATATATTTT	CASSPFGGNTIYF	once	TRBV7-9	-	TRBJ1-3
TGTGCCAGCAGCTCCCTTGCGGGATCTTACACTGAAGCTTTCTTT	CASSSLAGSYTEAFF	-	TRBV7-9	-	TRBJ1-1
TGTGCCAGTAGTTCATTACCCACGGTCCCCGGGGAGCTGTTTTTT	CASSSLPTVPGELFF	-	TRBV19	-	TRBJ2-2
TGTGCCAGCTCACCACCGGCGGGTAATGAAAAACTGTTTTTT	CASSPPAGNEKLFF	-	TRBV18	-	TRBJ1-4
TGCAGCGTCGCCCTAGATCCCTACGAGCAGTACTTC	CSVALDPYEQYF	-	TRBV29-1	-	TRBJ2-7
TGCAGCGTTCAGACAGCTTTGACCATGAACACTGAAGCTTTCTTT	CSVQTALTMNTEAFF	-	TRBV29-1	-	TRBJ1-1
TGTGCCAGCAGCTACGGTGCTAGCGGGAATACGCAGTATTTT	CASSYGASGNTQYF	-	TRBV7-9	TRBD2	TRBJ2-3
TGTGCCAGCTCCAAGGGACCCCTAACCTACGAGCAGTACTTC	CASSKGPLTYEQYF	-	TRBV7-2	-	TRBJ2-7
TGTGCCAGCAGCCCGACAGGGGGGACTAGCGGGGATTTGAGGATCTTC	CASSPTGGTSGDLRIF	-	TRBV7-6	TRBD2	TRBJ2-1
TGCGCCAGCAGTGAACGGTGGGTTCAGGCGAGAGAAAAACTGTTTTTT	CASSERWVQAREKLFF	-	TRBV10-2	-	TRBJ1-4
TGTGCCACCGGTGGTCTATTAGACTACAATGAGCAGTTCTTC	CATGGLLDYNEQFF	-	TRBV15	-	TRBJ2-1
TGTGCCAGCAGCTTAAGCCCGGATCAGCCCCAGCATTTT	CASSLSPDQPQHF	-	TRBV9	-	TRBJ1-5
TGTGCCAGCTCACCAGTAGCGGGAGGGCAACTGGAAGAGCAGTACTTC	CASSPVAGGQLEEQYF	-	TRBV18	TRBD2	TRBJ2-7
TGTGCCAGCAGCTCGACAGGGGAGGGACTAGCGGGAGAGGATGAGCAGTTCTTC	CASSSTGEGLAGEDEQFF	-	TRBV5-6	TRBD2	TRBJ2-1
TGTGCCAGCAGCCTAATAGATCAGCCCCAGCATTTT	CASSLIDQPQHF	-	TRBV7-6	-	TRBJ1-5
TGTGCCAGTAGTAAGCGTTCACCCTCAGAGCAGTACTTC	CASSKRSPSEQYF	-	TRBV19	-	TRBJ2-7